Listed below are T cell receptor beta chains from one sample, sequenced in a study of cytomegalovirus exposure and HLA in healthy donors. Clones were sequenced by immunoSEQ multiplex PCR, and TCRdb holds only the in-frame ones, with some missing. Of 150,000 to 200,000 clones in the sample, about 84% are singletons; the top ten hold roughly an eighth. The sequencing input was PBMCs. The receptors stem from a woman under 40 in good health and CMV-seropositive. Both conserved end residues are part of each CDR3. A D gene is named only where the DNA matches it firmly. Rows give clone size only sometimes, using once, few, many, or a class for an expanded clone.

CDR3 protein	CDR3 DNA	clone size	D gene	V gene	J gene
CASSLGGTGTFF	TGTGCCAGCAGCTTAGGCGGGACAGGGACTTTCTTT	few	TRBD1	TRBV7-2	TRBJ1-1
CASSNLAGGPNEQFF	TGTGCCAGCAGCAACCTAGCGGGAGGGCCCAATGAGCAGTTCTTC	-	TRBD2	TRBV11-2	TRBJ2-1
CASSLLGTGGYEQFF	TGTGCCAGCAGTTTATTGGGTACAGGGGGCTATGAGCAGTTCTTC	once	TRBD1	TRBV28	TRBJ2-1
CASSLFGEGRGQPQHF	TGTGCCAGCAGCTTGTTCGGGGAGGGAAGGGGTCAGCCCCAGCATTTT	-	-	TRBV5-6	TRBJ1-5
CASSIIEGGTEAFF	TGTGCCAGCAGCATCATTGAGGGGGGGACTGAAGCTTTCTTT	-	-	TRBV5-4	TRBJ1-1
CASSDLHRGHEKLFF	TGTGCCAGCAGTGACTTACACAGGGGGCATGAAAAACTGTTTTTT	-	TRBD1	TRBV6-4	TRBJ1-4
CASSLALAGAYEQYF	TGTGCCAGCAGCTTAGCACTAGCGGGAGCCTACGAGCAGTACTTC	-	TRBD2	TRBV13	TRBJ2-7
CASSMMTLRDPDTQYF	TGTGCCAGCAGCATGATGACCTTGAGGGATCCAGATACGCAGTATTTT	-	-	TRBV2	TRBJ2-3
CASSIFGDGGNSNQPQHF	TGTGCCAGCAGTATTTTTGGGGATGGGGGGAATAGCAATCAGCCCCAGCATTTT	-	-	TRBV28	TRBJ1-5
CASSTSGSTAYNEQFF	TGTGCCAGCAGCACCTCCGGGTCCACGGCTTACAATGAGCAGTTCTTC	-	-	TRBV9	TRBJ2-1
CASSVAQGYNEQFF	TGTGCCAGCAGCGTAGCCCAGGGGTACAATGAGCAGTTCTTC	-	-	TRBV9	TRBJ2-1
CASSTLVGGVEAFF	TGTGCCAGTAGTACATTAGTGGGCGGGGTTGAAGCTTTCTTT	-	-	TRBV19	TRBJ1-1
CASSTPRGRFEQYF	TGTGCCAGCAGCACCCCCCGGGGTCGGTTCGAGCAGTACTTC	-	-	TRBV11-2	TRBJ2-7
CASSAYRDVNEQYF	TGTGCCAGCAGTGCGTACAGGGACGTTAACGAGCAGTACTTC	-	-	TRBV2	TRBJ2-7
CASSLGRDFTDTQYF	TGCGCCAGCAGCTTAGGACGGGACTTCACAGATACGCAGTATTTT	-	-	TRBV5-1	TRBJ2-3
CASSLGLTGQEYSPLHF	TGCGCCAGCAGCTTGGGATTAACTGGACAGGAATATTCACCCCTCCACTTT	-	TRBD1	TRBV5-1	TRBJ1-6
CSAGQAYGYTF	TGCAGCGCCGGACAGGCCTATGGCTACACCTTC	-	TRBD1	TRBV20-1	TRBJ1-2
CASSLTGVNTGELFF	TGTGCCAGCAGTTTAACGGGGGTGAACACCGGGGAGCTGTTTTTT	-	-	TRBV28	TRBJ2-2
CASSMGLSYEQYF	TGTGCCAGCAGCATGGGGCTATCCTACGAGCAGTACTTC	-	-	TRBV28	TRBJ2-7
CAWSLPWAPGYNEQFF	TGTGCCTGGAGTCTCCCGTGGGCCCCAGGATACAATGAGCAGTTCTTC	-	-	TRBV30	TRBJ2-1
CASAGTGDTYGYTF	TGTGCCAGTGCCGGGACAGGGGACACTTATGGCTACACCTTC	-	TRBD1	TRBV19	TRBJ1-2
CSSSSPGGF	TGTTCCAGCAGCTCTCCGGGGGGCTTC	once	-	TRBV7-9	TRBJ1-2
CARSLFPDEKLFF	TGTGCCAGAAGTTTATTTCCAGATGAAAAACTGTTTTTT	-	-	TRBV5-3	TRBJ1-4
CASSLAHMTSGMGF	TGTGCCAGCAGCTTAGCGCATATGACTAGCGGGATGGGCTTC	-	TRBD2	TRBV7-2	TRBJ2-7
CASSGPRGAPNQPQHF	TGTGCCAGCAGCGGTCCCCGCGGGGCCCCCAATCAGCCCCAGCATTTT	-	-	TRBV5-6	TRBJ1-5
CASSPGVEQYF	TGTGCCAGCAGTCCGGGGGTCGAGCAGTACTTC	-	-	TRBV6-6	TRBJ2-7
CASSELGNVYEQYF	TGTGCCAGCAGTGAACTCGGGAATGTCTACGAGCAGTACTTC	-	-	TRBV25-1	TRBJ2-7
CASSTGQGWETQYF	TGTGCCAGCAGTACCGGACAGGGTTGGGAGACCCAGTACTTC	-	TRBD1	TRBV6-5	TRBJ2-5
CASSLTRNEQFF	TGTGCCAGCAGTTTAACTAGGAATGAGCAGTTCTTC	-	-	TRBV27	TRBJ2-1
CASSLVRDFSNEQFF	TGTGCCAGCAGCTTAGTTCGGGACTTCTCGAATGAGCAGTTCTTC	-	-	TRBV11-3	TRBJ2-1
CASRGQSSDTQYF	TGCGCCAGCAGGGGACAGTCCTCGGATACGCAGTATTTT	-	TRBD1	TRBV10-1	TRBJ2-3
CASTPDRRSYNEQFF	TGTGCCAGCACCCCGGACAGGAGATCCTACAATGAGCAGTTCTTC	-	TRBD1	TRBV6-5	TRBJ2-1
CASSSQGRTGELFF	TGTGCCAGCAGCTCACAGGGGCGCACCGGGGAGCTGTTTTTT	few	TRBD1	TRBV5-6	TRBJ2-2
CASSLSGRAAGELFF	TGTGCCAGCAGTCTTAGCGGGAGGGCCGCCGGGGAGCTGTTTTTT	-	TRBD2	TRBV7-6	TRBJ2-2
CASSHLAGASYEQYF	TGTGCCAGCAGCCACCTAGCGGGCGCTTCCTACGAGCAGTACTTC	-	TRBD2	TRBV4-2	TRBJ2-7
CASSQGWGLLSTEAFF	TGTGCCAGCAGCCAAGGCTGGGGCTTATTAAGCACTGAAGCTTTCTTT	-	-	TRBV14	TRBJ1-1
CASSPRGQGFYNEQFF	TGTGCCAGCTCACCAAGGGGACAGGGTTTTTACAATGAGCAGTTCTTC	few	TRBD1	TRBV18	TRBJ2-1
CSSSSPVRGGLRETQYF	TGTTCCAGCAGCTCACCGGTCCGGGGAGGGTTACGGGAGACCCAGTACTTC	-	TRBD2	TRBV7-9	TRBJ2-5
CASSLEVGSVDTQYF	TGTGCCAGCAGCTTAGAGGTCGGGAGCGTGGATACGCAGTATTTT	-	-	TRBV11-2	TRBJ2-3
CASSLWRRGGGEQFF	TGTGCCAGCAGTTTATGGAGGCGCGGCGGGGGGGAGCAGTTCTTC	-	TRBD2	TRBV28	TRBJ2-1
CASSLESSYNEQFF	TGTGCCAGCAGTTTAGAGAGCTCCTACAATGAGCAGTTCTTC	-	-	TRBV28	TRBJ2-1
CASSLALVREGEDEQFF	TGTGCCAGCAGCTTAGCGCTAGTGCGGGAGGGAGAGGATGAGCAGTTCTTC	-	TRBD2	TRBV7-9	TRBJ2-1
CSATGTSGRSENEQFF	TGCAGCGCCACCGGGACTAGCGGGAGGTCAGAAAATGAGCAGTTCTTC	once	TRBD2	TRBV29-1	TRBJ2-1
CASSPGLAVGGGLEQYF	TGCGCCAGCAGCCCGGGACTAGCGGTTGGGGGGGGCCTCGAGCAGTACTTC	-	TRBD2	TRBV4-1	TRBJ2-7
CASSQVLTGQTSYEQYF	TGTGCCAGCAGCCAAGTTCTAACGGGACAGACGTCCTACGAGCAGTACTTC	-	TRBD1	TRBV4-2	TRBJ2-7
CASARGQGDGYTF	TGTGCCAGTGCCCGTGGACAGGGTGATGGCTACACCTTC	-	TRBD1	TRBV19	TRBJ1-2
CASSLGAPNSPLHF	TGCGCCAGCAGCTTGGGGGCGCCTAATTCACCCCTCCACTTT	-	-	TRBV5-1	TRBJ1-6
CASNSPAPLRAFF	TGTGCCAGCAATAGCCCAGCCCCACTTCGAGCTTTCTTT	-	-	TRBV28	TRBJ1-1
CASSNEGLAGKETQYF	TGTGCCAGCAGCAACGAGGGCCTAGCGGGTAAAGAGACCCAGTACTTC	-	TRBD2	TRBV13	TRBJ2-5
CASSPTSGQGIYEQYF	TGTGCCAGCTCACCAACTTCGGGACAGGGAATCTACGAGCAGTACTTC	-	TRBD1	TRBV18	TRBJ2-7
CASSSTGSGYTF	TGTGCCAGCAGCTCGACAGGGAGCGGCTACACCTTC	-	TRBD1	TRBV7-2	TRBJ1-2
CASSQTGGELFF	TGCGCCAGCAGCCAGACAGGCGGGGAGCTGTTTTTT	-	-	TRBV5-1	TRBJ2-2
CASSPGTGGDEQYF	TGTGCCAGCAGCCCCGGGACAGGGGGCGACGAGCAGTACTTC	-	TRBD1	TRBV7-6	TRBJ2-7
CSLQGYTF	TGCAGTTTACAGGGCTACACCTTC	-	-	TRBV20-1	TRBJ1-2
CASSNAGTAVTLRGAFF	TGTGCCAGTAGTAACGCCGGGACAGCCGTTACCCTCCGGGGGGCTTTCTTT	-	TRBD1	TRBV19	TRBJ1-1
CSVEWDRGDTQYF	TGCAGCGTTGAATGGGACAGGGGAGATACGCAGTATTTT	once	TRBD1	TRBV29-1	TRBJ2-3
CASSRQVNQGNYGYTF	TGCGCCAGCAGTCGACAGGTTAACCAGGGGAACTATGGCTACACCTTC	-	-	TRBV5-1	TRBJ1-2
CASSQPGNTEAFF	TGTGCCAGCTCACAGCCCGGGAACACTGAAGCTTTCTTT	few	-	TRBV2	TRBJ1-1
CASSSQGPGANVLTF	TGTGCCAGCAGTTCTCAGGGTCCCGGGGCCAACGTCCTGACTTTC	few	-	TRBV28	TRBJ2-6
CASSLGGGELFF	TGCGCCAGCAGCTTGGGAGGCGGGGAGCTGTTTTTT	-	-	TRBV5-1	TRBJ2-2